These 29 T cell receptor beta chains were all obtained from the same sample, sequenced in a study of blood T cell repertoires in COVID-19. Measured with immunoSEQ multiplex PCR; TCRdb has only the in-frame clones, and not every one. The sample lists about 94,000 clones; around 87% were seen once. What was sequenced was peripheral blood. The receptor set was obtained from a human donor with acute or convalescent COVID-19. The donor label of this sample is uncertain.

The chain joins TRBV27 to TRBJ1-5; D remains ambiguous. Trimming removed 6 bases at V and 9 bases at J, with 3 bases between. CDR1 is MNHEY, CDR2 SMNVEV, per germline (reference sequence). The CDR3 runs to 9 residues. The CDR3: CASSLPQHF. The CDR3 DNA follows: TGTGCCAGCAGCTTGCCCCAGCATTTT.

The chain joins TRBV5-5 to TRBJ1-5; D is unclear. Germline lookup yields CDR1 SGHKS and CDR2 YYEKEE (reference sequence). The CDR3 has 14 amino acids. The germline V and J ends were trimmed by 0 bases and 6 bases, with 10 bases remaining between them. CDR3 DNA: TGTGCCAGCAGCTTGGGTTTTCTCGGTCAGCCCCAGCATTTT. This translates into CASSLGFLGQPQHF.

This chain connects TRBV2 to TRBJ1-4, with a tentative D call TRBD1 (6 bases). The germline CDR1 and CDR2 sequences are SNHLY and FYNNEI. Trimming took 6 bases from V and 7 from J, leaving 15 bases between them. The CDR3 runs 14 residues. As DNA, the CDR3 is TGTGCCAGCAGGCCCGGACAGCTCAGTGAAAAACTGTTTTTT. It codes for CASRPGQLSEKLFF.

The V and J genes are TRBV5-1 and TRBJ1-2, with D perhaps matching TRBD1 (5 bases). This CDR3 is built from 15 residues. Trimming took 4 bases from V and 3 from J, leaving 16 bases between them. Germline CDR1 is SGHRS and CDR2 is YFSETQ. CDR3 coding DNA: TGCGCCAGCAGCACCGGCCCGGACACCCACTATGGCTACACCTTC. This translates into CASSTGPDTHYGYTF.

V and J are TRBV10-3 and TRBJ2-3; D is possibly TRBD2 (6 bases). Looked up from germline, CDR1 is ENHRY and CDR2 is SYGVKD. The V end lost 3 bases, the J end lost 6 bases, and 13 bases lay between the germline ends. The CDR3 extends over 14 amino acids. CDR3 coding DNA: TGTGCCATCAGTGACCGGGACTGGGGGGATACGCAGTATTTT. Translated, it gives CAISDRDWGDTQYF.

A single count supports this clone. The rearrangement uses TRBV5-1 and TRBJ2-7; D is possibly TRBD1 (6 bases). Trimming took 1 base from V and 4 from J, leaving 9 bases between them. This CDR3 has 13 amino acids. The germline gives CDR1 SGHRS, CDR2 YFSETQ. The CDR3 region is CASSLTGQYEQYF. CDR3 nucleotide sequence: TGCGCCAGCAGCTTGACAGGACAGTACGAGCAGTACTTC.

V is TRBV29-1 and J is TRBJ2-7; maybe TRBD1 (6 bases). This CDR3 is 14 amino acids long. From germline, CDR1 is SQVTM and CDR2 ANQGSEA. The V gene lost 4 bases and the J gene lost 2 bases, with 15 bases spanning the gap. CDR3: CSVGGLGQTYEQYF. The CDR3 DNA follows: TGCAGCGTTGGGGGTTTAGGACAGACCTACGAGCAGTACTTC.

The chain employs TRBV6-6 and TRBJ1-2; D is undetermined. V was clipped by 0 bases and J by 0 bases, with 8 bases between them. This CDR3 has 15 residues. The germline V gene has CDR1 MNHNY and CDR2 SVGAGI (reference sequence). CDR3 DNA: TGTGCCAGCAGTTACTCGACGGGAGCTAACTATGGCTACACCTTC. This gives the protein CASSYSTGANYGYTF.

V and J are TRBV6-6 and TRBJ1-2, with D possibly TRBD1 on 6 matching bases. Per germline, CDR1 MNHNY and CDR2 SVGAGI (reference sequence). The CDR3 runs to 15 residues. The V end was cut by 7 bases, the J end by 4 bases, with 19 bases between. Here the CDR3 reads CASIGSGTPPYGYTF. In DNA form, the CDR3 reads TGTGCCAGCATCGGGTCTGGGACACCTCCCTATGGCTACACCTTC.

The gene calls are TRBV11-2 and TRBJ2-7; D is uncertain. The CDR3 sequence is 13 residues long. The germline V gene encodes CDR1 SGHAT and CDR2 FQNNGV. V dropped 5 bases and J dropped 7 bases, with 15 bases sitting between them. The CDR3 protein is CASSLPLASEQYF. CDR3 bases: TGTGCCAGCAGCCTCCCTTTAGCCTCGGAGCAGTACTTC.

V gene TRBV7-8 combines with J gene TRBJ2-1; TRBD2 agrees at 11 bases. Trimming took 1 base from V and 7 from J; bases not matched to a gene: 6. Germline lookup yields CDR1 SGHVS and CDR2 FQNEAQ. This CDR3 comprises 16 residues. Here the CDR3 reads CASSLDLAGGGNEQFF. The CDR3 DNA is TGTGCCAGCAGCTTAGACCTAGCGGGGGGAGGGAATGAGCAGTTCTTC.

The chain employs TRBV24-1 and TRBJ2-3; 12 bases map to TRBD1. CDR1 is KGHDR, CDR2 SFDVKD, per germline. The CDR3 is made up of 16 amino acids. Unmatched junction bases numbered 3, after V lost 5 bases and J lost 1 base. CDR3 in DNA: TGTGCCACCAGTGGGGGACAGGGGGCTCGCACAGATACGCAGTATTTT. Its protein is CATSGGQGARTDTQYF.

The rearrangement joins TRBV6-2 or TRBV6-3 to TRBJ1-2; D is unresolved. This CDR3 region has 13 residues. The germline gives CDR1 MNHEY, CDR2 SVGEGT. V was clipped by 0 bases and J by 5 bases, with 7 bases between them. The CDR3 DNA reads TGTGCCAGCAGTTACTCCGGACTGTATGGCTACACCTTC. Its translation is CASSYSGLYGYTF.

The rearrangement joins TRBV28 to TRBJ1-5; D is perhaps TRBD1 (6 bases). The CDR3 runs 15 residues. CDR1 is MDHEN and CDR2 is SYDVKM in the germline V gene. Trimming left V 5 bases short and J 2 bases short, with 13 bases between. The CDR3 here is CASSLRWGRNQPQHF. As DNA, the CDR3 is TGTGCCAGCAGTCTCCGCTGGGGGCGCAATCAGCCCCAGCATTTT.

The chain couples TRBV7-2 to TRBJ2-5, with 8 bases that match TRBD2. The CDR3 consists of 14 residues. The germline V gene encodes CDR1 SGHTA and CDR2 FQGNSA. V lost 5 bases, J lost 2 bases, and 4 bases stayed unmatched. This chain's CDR3 is CASSLKRGQETQYF. Written as DNA, the CDR3 is TGTGCCAGCAGCCTGAAGCGGGGGCAAGAGACCCAGTACTTC.

J is TRBJ1-1 and V is TRBV7-2, with TRBD1 as a possible D gene (5 bases). The CDR3 sequence is 15 residues long. CDR1 SGHTA and CDR2 FQGNSA come from the germline V gene. Trimming cost V 1 base and J 4 bases, with 13 bases left between them. CDR3 residues: CASSLGFRAATEAFF. The DNA for the CDR3 is TGTGCCAGCAGCTTAGGGTTCAGGGCGGCCACTGAAGCTTTCTTT.

This clone has a handful of counts. The rearrangement joins TRBV28 to TRBJ1-2, with 8 bases fitting TRBD1. V dropped 4 bases and J dropped 5; count of bases not matched to a gene: 6. From germline, CDR1 is MDHEN and CDR2 SYDVKM. The CDR3 extends over 14 amino acids. CDR3 sequence: CASSSSGGAYGYTF. CDR3 sequence (DNA): TGTGCCAGCAGTTCCTCAGGGGGCGCATATGGCTACACCTTC.

V usage is TRBV6-2 or TRBV6-3 and J usage is TRBJ1-2; D unresolved. The CDR3 is made up of 13 amino acids. Germline-derived CDR1 and CDR2 are MNHEY and SVGEGT. Deletions cut 5 bases from V and 4 bases from J, with 11 bases between. The CDR3 region has the DNA TGTGCCAGCAGTCTATCTCCCGGCTATGGCTACACCTTC. Its protein product is CASSLSPGYGYTF.

The rearrangement uses TRBV29-1 and TRBJ2-1; 9 bases map to TRBD1. The CDR3 is made up of 12 amino acids. The trim removed 4 bases at V and 7 bases at J, leaving 2 bases unmatched. The germline V gene has CDR1 SQVTM and CDR2 ANQGSEA. CDR3 sequence: CSVGQGGNEQFF. The DNA for the CDR3 is TGCAGCGTTGGACAGGGGGGGAATGAGCAGTTCTTC.

This chain uses TRBV18 with TRBJ1-6; a possible D gene is TRBD1 (6 bases). Between the trimmed V and J ends, which lost 2 bases and 10 bases, there was a span of 9 bases. Germline lookup yields CDR1 KGHSH and CDR2 LQKENI. This CDR3 has 13 amino acids. CDR3: CASSPNRESPLHF. CDR3 DNA: TGTGCCAGCTCACCAAACAGGGAATCACCCCTCCACTTT.

CDR3 nucleotide sequence: TGTGCCAGCTCACTGGGCCAAGTCAACTCTGGAAACACCATATATTTT. Encoded protein: CASSLGQVNSGNTIYF. The rearrangement uses TRBV18 and TRBJ1-3; D is undetermined. V dropped 4 bases and J dropped 0 bases, with 13 bases sitting between them. The germline CDR1 and CDR2 sequences are KGHSH and LQKENI. The CDR3 is made up of 16 amino acids. Full variable domain (remainder filled in from reference TRBV18 and TRBJ1-3): NAGVMQNPRHLVRRRGQEARLRCSPMKGHSHVYWYRQLPEEGLKFMVYLQKENIIDESGMPKERFSAEFPKEGPSILRIQQVVRGDSAAYFCASSLGQVNSGNTIYFGEGSWLTVV.

The V and J genes are TRBV24-1 and TRBJ2-3, with D perhaps matching TRBD1 (7 bases). V was clipped by 2 bases and J by 1 base, with 12 bases between them. CDR3 size: 16 residues. Per the germline V gene, CDR1 is KGHDR and CDR2 is SFDVKD. The CDR3 bases are TGTGCCACCAGTGATTCGCAGGGGGGACGCACAGATACGCAGTATTTT. It specifies CATSDSQGGRTDTQYF.

The chain links TRBV6-5 to TRBJ2-7, with 7 bases aligning to TRBD1. The CDR3 is made up of 15 amino acids. Looked up from germline, CDR1 is MNHEY and CDR2 is SVGAGI. With V trimmed by 5 bases and J by 0 bases, 7 bases remained unmatched. CDR3 DNA sequence: TGTGCCAGCAGTAGGACAGGCCCTAGCTCCTACGAGCAGTACTTC. This gives the protein CASSRTGPSSYEQYF.

The CDR3 DNA sequence: TGTGCCAGCAGCCTCATGGACAGGGGGCTAGGGGGCTACACCTTC. Its protein is CASSLMDRGLGGYTF. The genes are TRBV28 and TRBJ1-2; 11 nucleotides agree with TRBD1. Trimming cost V 6 bases and J 8 bases; bases outside gene matches: 11. The CDR3 runs 15 residues. The germline V gene has CDR1 MDHEN and CDR2 SYDVKM.

The chain carries TRBV6-5 and TRBJ2-1; weak D call: TRBD2 (5 bases). The CDR3 contains 15 residues. CDR1 and CDR2 (germline): MNHEY, SVGAGI. V shed 10 bases and J shed 4 bases, with 20 bases lying between them. The CDR3: CATLEGRRVYNEQFF. The CDR3 DNA is TGTGCCACCCTGGAAGGGAGACGTGTTTACAATGAGCAGTTCTTC.

V usage is TRBV27 and J usage is TRBJ1-6; D not resolved. This CDR3 contains 14 residues. The germline CDR1 and CDR2 sequences are MNHEY and SMNVEV (reference sequence). Trimming removed 6 bases from V and 9 bases from J, with 15 bases in between. The CDR3 loop reads CASRVGSLSSPLHF. The CDR3 coding sequence is TGTGCCAGCAGAGTGGGCAGTTTATCTTCACCCCTCCACTTT.

The chain has TRBV6-5 and TRBJ1-1; TRBD1 aligns across 7 bases. J gave up 4 bases and V 6 bases, and 11 bases lay outside the gene matches. Germline V gives CDR1 MNHEY, CDR2 SVGAGI. The CDR3 has 15 residues. CDR3 nucleotide sequence: TGTGCCAGCAGCCCGACAGGGTTGGGCTTCACTGAAGCTTTCTTT. Its protein is CASSPTGLGFTEAFF.

This chain joins TRBV7-9 and TRBJ1-4, with 7 bases aligning to TRBD1. The CDR3 length is 16 residues. Germline loops: CDR1 SEHNR, CDR2 FQNEAQ (reference sequence). Trimming cost V 1 base and J 3 bases; bases outside gene matches: 5. The CDR3 coding sequence is TGTGCCAGCAGCTTAGGCCAGGGGGTGGCTAATGAAAAACTGTTTTTT. Its translation: CASSLGQGVANEKLFF.

This clone was observed once. The rearrangement joins TRBV29-1 to TRBJ2-5; tentatively, D is TRBD2 (7 bases). V lost 5 bases to trimming and J lost 3 bases, with 10 bases between them. CDR1 is SQVTM and CDR2 is ANQGSEA in the germline V gene. The CDR3 extends over 12 amino acids. This CDR3 reads CSVRGGEETQYF. CDR3 DNA sequence: TGCAGCGTTCGAGGGGGGGAAGAGACCCAGTACTTC.